The sequence of this T cell receptor beta chain was determined in a study of cytotoxic CD8 clonotypes in ibrutinib-treated CLL. Study-level background: Patients: about 11 relapsed/refractory, approximately 14 treatment-naive, around 17 IGHV unmutated.

Germline CDR1 and CDR2: LGHNA and YNFKEQ. V was pared by 0 bases and J by 6 bases, with 12 bases between. The CDR3 is made up of 15 amino acids. TCRdb's table, derived via immunoSEQ multiplex PCR, lists solely in-frame clones and lacks some. The sample consists of about 130,000 clones, 75% to 90% of them appearing once. The chain combines TRBV4-2 with TRBJ1-5, with D perhaps matching TRBD1 (5 bases). The sample here was PBMCs, taken after 24 months of ibrutinib treatment. The receptor was isolated from a human donor with chronic lymphocytic leukemia. In DNA, the CDR3 is TGTGCCAGCAGCCAAGAGTTTGGGGGGTTTCAGCCCCAGCATTTT. Protein sequence: CASSQEFGGFQPQHF.